The rows below give T cell receptor beta chains drawn from one sample of a study of CD4 T cells in relation to SARS-CoV-2 and coronaviruses. The antigens for these receptors are not known. TCRdb's copy holds only in-frame clones and misses some; the assay was immunoSEQ multiplex PCR. Among 25,000 to 30,000 clones listed, roughly 76% were seen once. The sample taken for sequencing was CD4+ T cells from PBMCs, cultured in vitro. The source is a human donor in good health. The CDR3 runs from the conserved cysteine through the conserved F or W. The D gene is left open where the match is weak. Size is stated for part of the rows, as once, few or many counts, or as a class when the clone is expanded.

d_call,j_call,v_call,clone_size,cdr3_nt,cdr3_aa
-,TRBJ1-3,TRBV6-5,-,TGTGCCAGCAGTCCCGGACGTGACTCTGGAAACACCATATATTTT,CASSPGRDSGNTIYF
-,TRBJ1-1,TRBV7-2,once,TGTGCCAGCAGCTTTTCAGGAGCGTCGGTCTTT,CASSFSGASVF
-,TRBJ2-1,TRBV12-5,-,TGTGCTAGTGGAAGAGCGGACGTCTTTGAGCAGTTCTTC,CASGRADVFEQFF
TRBD1,TRBJ1-2,TRBV4-1,once,TGCGCCAGCAGCCTACAGGGGTGGTCTGGCTACACCTTC,CASSLQGWSGYTF
-,TRBJ2-4,TRBV18,-,TGTGCCAGCTCACCGTCGGCTCGGGCCAAAAACATTCAGTACTTC,CASSPSARAKNIQYF
TRBD1,TRBJ2-7,TRBV2,-,TGTGCCAGCAGTCCCATCTTCGGACAGGGTGGCTACGAGCAGTACTTC,CASSPIFGQGGYEQYF
-,TRBJ2-1,TRBV4-3,once,TGCGCCAGCAGCCGCCAGCCCCGAAGCAATGAGCAGTTCTTC,CASSRQPRSNEQFF
-,TRBJ1-3,TRBV5-5,-,TGTGCCAGCACCCTAAAGAACGGGGTTAACCCTGGAAACACCATATATTTT,CASTLKNGVNPGNTIYF
-,TRBJ2-1,TRBV7-3,few,TGTGCCAGCAGCCGAACTAAAAACCCGACGGGTCGTGACTACAATGAGCAGTTCTTC,CASSRTKNPTGRDYNEQFF
-,TRBJ2-3,TRBV6-5,-,TGTGCCACCGGAAGGGACCCAGCAGATACGCAGTATTTT,CATGRDPADTQYF
TRBD1,TRBJ1-1,TRBV10-1,-,TGCGCCAGCAGGACTAGGACAGGGGAGAGTCCCCCTGAAGCTTTCTTT,CASRTRTGESPPEAFF
-,TRBJ2-1,TRBV4-3,few,TGCGCCAGCAGCCAACAGACAGACATGGTGATCAATGAGCAGTTCTTC,CASSQQTDMVINEQFF
-,TRBJ2-1,TRBV6-5,few,TGTGCCAGCAGTAATTGGGACTTCAATGAGCAGTTCTTC,CASSNWDFNEQFF
-,TRBJ2-3,TRBV7-9,once,TGTGCCATTCTGCGGGGAACTAGCACAGATACGCAGTATTTT,CAILRGTSTDTQYF
-,TRBJ1-1,TRBV10-3,-,TGTGCCATCAGTGAGGGACTGCGGGCGTTGGAGACTGAAGCTTTCTTT,CAISEGLRALETEAFF
-,TRBJ2-3,TRBV6-1,-,TGTGCCAGCAGTGAAGGCAGATGGACAGATACGCAGTATTTT,CASSEGRWTDTQYF
TRBD1,TRBJ1-5,TRBV4-2,-,TGTGCCAGCAGCCAAGACGGGACAGGGGGCGGGAGGAATCAGCCCCAGCATTTT,CASSQDGTGGGRNQPQHF
TRBD1,TRBJ1-6,TRBV19,-,TGTGCCAGTACCAACAGGGGGCCTGAGTCACCCCTCCACTTT,CASTNRGPESPLHF
-,TRBJ1-4,TRBV4-1,-,TGCGCCAGCAGCCAAGGGAGAGGTTTTAGGGAAAAACTGTTTTTT,CASSQGRGFREKLFF
TRBD2,TRBJ2-1,TRBV7-3,-,TGTGCCAGCAGCTGGGGACTAGCGGAATACAATGAGCAGTTCTTC,CASSWGLAEYNEQFF
-,TRBJ2-3,TRBV11-1,-,TGTGCCAGCAGGGAAAGCCGGGCAGATACGCAGTATTTT,CASRESRADTQYF
-,TRBJ2-2,TRBV7-2,few,TGTGCCAGCAGCTTTAACGGGGGTGACACCGGGGAGCTGTTTTTT,CASSFNGGDTGELFF
-,TRBJ1-5,TRBV6-1,-,TGTGCCAGCAGTGAATATAAGGGGGGCGCGAATGGTCAGCCCCAGCATTTT,CASSEYKGGANGQPQHF
-,TRBJ2-5,TRBV29-1,-,TGCAGCGTTGCCCGAGGGGAGACCCAGTACTTC,CSVARGETQYF
-,TRBJ1-2,TRBV4-3,-,TGCGCCAGCAGCCAAGCGGACAAGGGGAGCCGCTACACCTTC,CASSQADKGSRYTF
-,TRBJ2-1,TRBV7-9,few,TGTGCCAGCAGCCCTTACGTTGTAGTAGCGGTTAACGAGCAGTTCTTC,CASSPYVVVAVNEQFF
TRBD1,TRBJ2-1,TRBV6-6,once,TGTGCCAGCAGCCGATTGGGACAGGGCCCTGACTCTAACTACAATGAGCAGTTCTTC,CASSRLGQGPDSNYNEQFF
-,TRBJ2-5,TRBV5-6,-,TGTGCCAGCTTGCTGCGGGACTTGGTCGAGACCCAGTACTTC,CASLLRDLVETQYF
-,TRBJ1-4,TRBV4-1,few,TGCGCCAGCAGCCAAGTCCCACAAGCCTGGGGTGAAAAACTGTTTTTT,CASSQVPQAWGEKLFF
-,TRBJ1-4,TRBV29-1,-,TGCAGCGTCAGAGGGGGTGGGAATGAAAAACTGTTTTTT,CSVRGGGNEKLFF
-,TRBJ2-1,TRBV5-1,few,TGCGCCAGCAGCTTGGGACAGGGAGGAGAGCAGTTCTTC,CASSLGQGGEQFF
-,TRBJ1-2,TRBV19,-,TGTGCCAGTAGTATTGGACAGTTCGATGGCTACACCTTC,CASSIGQFDGYTF
-,TRBJ1-4,TRBV5-5,-,TGTGCCAGCAGCTTGGACGGGGGACCGGGGGGACTGTTTTTT,CASSLDGGPGGLFF
TRBD1,TRBJ1-2,TRBV7-2,-,TGTGCCAGCAGCTTCGCTAGACAGGGGGCAGATGGCTACACCTTC,CASSFARQGADGYTF
-,TRBJ1-6,TRBV18,few,TGTGCCAGCTCACCAATGACTGCCCGGAATTCACCCCTCCACTTT,CASSPMTARNSPLHF
TRBD1,TRBJ1-5,TRBV19,-,TGTGCCAGTTCCGGACAGGATAATAGCAATCAGCCCCAGCATTTT,CASSGQDNSNQPQHF
TRBD2,TRBJ2-1,TRBV19,-,TGTGCCAGTAGGATCTGGAACTTAGCGGGGGGCCACAATGAGCAGTTCTTC,CASRIWNLAGGHNEQFF
-,TRBJ1-3,TRBV7-2,few,TGTGCCAGCAGCTCCCTGGGGAACTCTGGAAACACCATATATTTT,CASSSLGNSGNTIYF
-,TRBJ1-3,TRBV27,-,TGTGCCAGCAGTTACGGCGTCTCTGGAAACACCATATATTTT,CASSYGVSGNTIYF
TRBD1,TRBJ2-3,TRBV9,-,TGTGCCAGCCAAAGGGGGCAGGCAGATACGCAGTATTTT,CASQRGQADTQYF
TRBD2,TRBJ2-1,TRBV30,few,TGTGCCTGGAGTACCCCAACTAGCGGGAGGGCCACTGGTGAGCAGTTCTTC,CAWSTPTSGRATGEQFF
TRBD1,TRBJ2-1,TRBV7-9,-,TGTGCCAGCAGCTTAGTAACAGGGGGCAAAAACAATGAGCAGTTCTTC,CASSLVTGGKNNEQFF
-,TRBJ2-3,TRBV27,-,TGTGCCAGCAAGCGCGGACCCTCTAGCACAGATACGCAGTATTTT,CASKRGPSSTDTQYF
-,TRBJ2-1,TRBV9,-,TGTGCCAGCAGCGTAGAAGGCAGGAGCTCCTACAATGAGCAGTTCTTC,CASSVEGRSSYNEQFF
-,TRBJ1-3,TRBV11-1,-,TGTGCCAGCAGGCCACGAGGGGCGAACTCTGGAAACACCATATATTTT,CASRPRGANSGNTIYF
TRBD2,TRBJ2-7,TRBV6-6,once,TGTGCCAGCAGCCTAGCGGGGGGGCTTAAGGAGCAGTACTTC,CASSLAGGLKEQYF
TRBD2,TRBJ2-1,TRBV4-3,-,TGCGCCAGCAGCCAAGATACGAGCGGGAACCCCTACAATGAGCAGTTCTTC,CASSQDTSGNPYNEQFF
TRBD2,TRBJ2-7,TRBV5-4,few,TGTGCCAGCAGTGGGGGGCTAGCGGGTTCCCCCTACGAGCAGTACTTC,CASSGGLAGSPYEQYF
-,TRBJ2-1,TRBV3-1/TRBV3-2,-,TGTGCCAGCAGCCAAGATATTATTTCCTACAATGAGCAGTTCTTC,CASSQDIISYNEQFF
-,TRBJ2-5,TRBV5-1,-,TGCGCCAGCAGTCTTGGCCCTGCAGGAGACCAAGAGACCCAGTACTTC,CASSLGPAGDQETQYF
TRBD2,TRBJ2-3,TRBV6-2/TRBV6-3,-,TGTGCCAGCAGCTTCTCACTAGCGGGGAGTGGGGATACGCAGTATTTT,CASSFSLAGSGDTQYF
-,TRBJ1-3,TRBV7-9,-,TGTGCCAGCAGCTTAGAAAGATCTGGAAACACCATATATTTT,CASSLERSGNTIYF
TRBD1,TRBJ1-3,TRBV19,-,TGTGCCAGTAGCTCCGGGACAGGCTCTGGAAACACCATATATTTT,CASSSGTGSGNTIYF
-,TRBJ1-4,TRBV7-2,-,TGTGCCAGCAGCATCCCGGGGGGAAAACTGTTTTTT,CASSIPGGKLFF
TRBD2,TRBJ2-3,TRBV3-1/TRBV3-2,-,TGTGCCAGCACTGATAGCGGGAACACAGATACGCAGTATTTT,CASTDSGNTDTQYF
TRBD2,TRBJ2-1,TRBV27,once,TGTGCCAGCAGTTCCTCACGCTCTAGCGGGAGAGTCTTTTACAATGAGCAGTTCTTC,CASSSSRSSGRVFYNEQFF
-,TRBJ2-1,TRBV7-9,-,TGTGCCAGCAGCTTAGTGCTACAGGTCCTCCCCTACAATGAGCAGTTCTTC,CASSLVLQVLPYNEQFF
TRBD1,TRBJ2-7,TRBV7-9,-,TGTGCCAGCAGCTTAGTAGGGGGCTTAAGCTCCTACGAGCAGTACTTC,CASSLVGGLSSYEQYF